This paragraph reports one T cell receptor (beta chain). Germline V gene lookup returns CDR1 SGHAT and CDR2 FQNNGV. The CDR3 is 17 residues long. V was shortened by 3 bases and J by 3 bases, with 20 bases between the two germline ends. This sample stems from a study of control samples from healthy donors and cancer patients. Sequencing was performed with immunoSEQ multiplex PCR; in TCRdb, only in-frame clones are kept and a portion is missing. The data show about 140,000 clones, roughly 92% seen once. The chain links TRBV11-2 to TRBJ2-5; either TRBD1 or TRBD2 may fit D (5 bases each). This clonotype was obtained from a man aged 35 to 55 in good health. The sequencing sample was made of blood. The CDR3 loop is CASSFSAGTRQKETQYF. The CDR3 nucleotides are TGTGCCAGCAGCTTTTCCGCCGGGACGCGCCAAAAAGAGACCCAGTACTTC.